The TCR beta chain described here comes from a study of neurological immune-mediated disorders. Unsorted libraries were prepared from 2 million PBMCs that had been stored at -80 C. This clonotype occurred many times. The antigen remains undetermined. Synthesis of cDNA used 5'RACE (with 10-nucleotide random UMIs). TCRdb called the 5' RACE reads again in MiXCR, with one record for every CDR3 protein. Among 36,000 or so distinct CDR3 sequences listed, 10% were seen once. The study, taken as a whole, reports: Private repertoires in all groups were suggested by the finding that expanded clones across subjects shared no CDR3 amino acid sequences.

This CDR3 has 16 residues. Germline V gene lookup returns CDR1 SGHRS and CDR2 YFSETQ. The V end lost 4 bases, the J end lost 0 bases, and 14 bases lay between the germline ends. V usage is TRBV5-1 and J usage is TRBJ1-5; no clear D gene. The clonotype comes from a woman between 25 and 40 years old with HTLV-1-associated myelopathy (HAM/TSP). The sequencing input was PBMCs. The CDR3 loop reads CASSPGEALSNQPQHF. The CDR3 coding sequence is TGCGCCAGCAGCCCTGGGGAGGCCCTTAGCAATCAGCCCCAGCATTTT.